The clone carrying this TCR beta chain came up once. These data come from a study of shared clonotypes between healthy human individuals. Naive CD8 cells lacked CD45RO and underwent positive selection for CCR7, leaving out terminally differentiated effector memory CD45RA+ cells. Clones were sequenced by immunoSEQ multiplex PCR, and TCRdb holds only the in-frame ones, with some missing. The repertoire holds 1.5 million to 2.5 million clones, approximately 94% seen once, with 1.2% in the top ten. Sequences were obtained from naive CD8+ T cells sorted from blood. The clonotype originates from a young man in good health.

The CDR3 DNA is TGCGCCAGCAGCCAAGAAGGAATAGGGAGCTACGAGCAGTACTTC. Translation gives CASSQEGIGSYEQYF. The V gene is TRBV4-1, the J gene TRBJ2-7; D is possibly TRBD2 (5 bases). CDR3 length: 15 amino acids. Per the germline V gene, CDR1 is MGHRA and CDR2 is YSYEKL. Trimming left V 0 bases short and J 3 bases short, with 12 bases between.